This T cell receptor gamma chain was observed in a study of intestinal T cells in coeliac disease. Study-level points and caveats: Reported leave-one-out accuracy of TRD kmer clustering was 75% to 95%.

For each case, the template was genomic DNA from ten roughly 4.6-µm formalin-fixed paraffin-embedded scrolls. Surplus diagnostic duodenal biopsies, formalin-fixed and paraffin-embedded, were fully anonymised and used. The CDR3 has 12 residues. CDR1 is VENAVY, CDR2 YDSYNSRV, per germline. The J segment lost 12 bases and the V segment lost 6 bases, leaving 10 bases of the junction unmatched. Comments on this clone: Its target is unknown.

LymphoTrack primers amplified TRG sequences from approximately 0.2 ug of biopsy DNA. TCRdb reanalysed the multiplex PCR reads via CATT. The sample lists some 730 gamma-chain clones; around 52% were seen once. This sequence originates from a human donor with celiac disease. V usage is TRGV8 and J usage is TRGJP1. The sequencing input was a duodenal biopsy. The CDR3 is CATWILRGFKIF. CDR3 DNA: TGTGCCACCTGGATCCTGCGTGGGTTCAAGATATTT.